These 8 T cell receptor beta chains were sequenced from one sample in a study of T cells in Graves' hyperthyroidism and ophthalmopathy. RNA transcripts yielded amplified TCR beta CDR3 regions. HTBI primers drove first-round RT-PCR of the TCR CDR3. TCRdb re-called the multiplex PCR reads through MiXCR, storing one row per CDR3 protein. The table lists roughly 840,000 distinct CDR3 sequences, 38% of them singletons. Sequencing input: blood. Receptor source: a man in his late teens or twenties with Graves' hyperthyroidism.

The V gene is TRBV9, the J gene TRBJ2-5; D possibly uses TRBD1 or TRBD2 (5 bases each). V was cut by 3 bases and J by 7 bases, with 13 bases left in between. CDR3 length: 13 amino acids. The germline gives CDR1 SGDLS, CDR2 YYNGEE. The CDR3: CASSGSKGRTQYF. For the CDR3, the DNA is TGTGCCAGCAGCGGGTCAAAGGGGAGGACCCAGTACTTC.

This clonotype was seen a handful of times. This chain uses TRBV7-9 with TRBJ2-2, with TRBD1 matching 10 bases. Trimming cost V 5 bases and J 6 bases; bases outside gene matches: 6. This CDR3 region has 15 residues. CDR1 SEHNR and CDR2 FQNEAQ come from the germline V gene (reference sequence). CDR3 sequence reads: CASSPWDRGSGELFF. The CDR3, as DNA: TGTGCCAGCAGCCCGTGGGACAGGGGTTCCGGGGAGCTGTTTTTT.

In the case of this clonotype: A single base separates this from a much larger clone, so it may be a read error. The chain employs TRBV2 and TRBJ1-2; D ambiguous. Germline-derived CDR1 and CDR2 are SNHLY and FYNNEI. The CDR3 runs 10 residues. V dropped 8 bases and J dropped 10 bases, with 11 bases sitting between them. CDR3 protein: CASESYTYTF. DNA of the CDR3: TGTGCCAGCGAGTCTTATACCTACACCTTC.

This clonotype came up a few times. The CDR3 reads CASSSGTGRGELFF. For the CDR3, the DNA is TGTGCCAGCAGCTCCGGGACAGGCCGGGGGGAGCTGTTTTTT. This chain uses TRBV9 with TRBJ2-2, with TRBD1 identical over 8 bases. The CDR3 consists of 14 residues. The germline gives CDR1 SGDLS, CDR2 YYNGEE. V shed 4 bases, J shed 8 bases, and the junction held 7 bases outside the gene matches. The full variable domain, completed using reference TRBV9 and TRBJ2-2, is DSGVTQTPKHLITATGQRVTLRCSPRSGDLSVYWYQQSLDQGLQFLIQYYNGEERAKGNILERFSAQQFPDLHSELNLSSLELGDSALYFCASSSGTGRGELFFGEGSRLTVL.

In this sample, this clonotype turned up a few times. V is TRBV29-1 and J is TRBJ2-7, with D perhaps TRBD1 or TRBD2 (5 bases each). The CDR3 has 13 amino acids. Germline-derived CDR1 and CDR2 are SQVTM and ANQGSEA. Between the trimmed V and J ends, which lost 7 bases and 2 bases, there was a span of 15 bases. DNA of the CDR3: TGCAGCGCCCGGGACGGGCCGGCCTACGAGCAGTACTTC. Protein sequence: CSARDGPAYEQYF.

About this clonotype itself: This may be a read error: a much more frequent sequence differs by one nucleotide. The chain is built from TRBV19 and TRBJ1-1; 9 bases are a match to TRBD1. The CDR3 spans 16 residues. V shed 5 bases, J shed 4 bases, and the junction held 11 bases outside the gene matches. Germline values: CDR1 LNHDA, CDR2 SQIVND (reference sequence). CDR3 in amino acids: CASSLVTGGSVTEAFF. The CDR3 nucleotides are TGTGCCAGTAGTTTGGTGACAGGGGGTTCAGTCACTGAAGCTTTCTTT.

This clonotype was observed a handful of times. This chain joins TRBV2 and TRBJ2-1; D possibly uses TRBD1 or TRBD2 (5 bases each). Germline V CDR1 and CDR2: SNHLY, FYNNEI. The CDR3 loop spans 14 amino acids. Deletions cut 5 bases from V and 5 bases from J, with 13 bases between. The CDR3 here is CASSPRTGHNEQFF. For the CDR3, the DNA is TGTGCCAGCAGTCCGAGGACGGGACACAATGAGCAGTTCTTC.

The chain carries TRBV7-9 and TRBJ2-7, with 14 bases lining up with TRBD2. After removal of 6 bases from V and 2 bases from J, the junction contained 9 bases not matched to a gene. Germline V gene sequence: CDR1 SEHNR, CDR2 FQNEAQ (reference sequence). This CDR3 is built from 17 residues. The CDR3 protein is CASSSLGLAGETYEQYF. Written as DNA, the CDR3 is TGTGCCAGCAGTTCGTTGGGACTAGCGGGGGAAACCTACGAGCAGTACTTC.